This T cell receptor (beta chain) was obtained from a study of blood T cell repertoires in COVID-19. About the research overall: The cDNA or gDNA used as material had been derived from T cells, B-cell-depleted T cells, or PBMCs.

The CDR3 extends over 13 amino acids. Germline V lookup: CDR1 MGHDK, CDR2 SYGVNS. Trimming pared 6 bases from V and 4 bases from J, leaving 10 bases between. Study processing details: Counts of nucleated cells, estimated from reference gene primer amplification, were obtained. Only in-frame clones appear in the TCRdb table, and some are missing; sequencing was by immunoSEQ multiplex PCR. Clone size and the V and J calls come from that table; the DNA yielded D and trimming. The sample carries some 210,000 clones, roughly 90% recorded once. The sequence came from a woman aged 40 to 50 who had recovered from COVID-19. The sample was peripheral blood. The chain recombines TRBV25-1 with TRBJ2-1; D gene ambiguous. This CDR3 reads CASRADTYNEQFF. In nucleotides, the CDR3 is TGTGCCAGCAGAGCCGATACGTACAATGAGCAGTTCTTC.